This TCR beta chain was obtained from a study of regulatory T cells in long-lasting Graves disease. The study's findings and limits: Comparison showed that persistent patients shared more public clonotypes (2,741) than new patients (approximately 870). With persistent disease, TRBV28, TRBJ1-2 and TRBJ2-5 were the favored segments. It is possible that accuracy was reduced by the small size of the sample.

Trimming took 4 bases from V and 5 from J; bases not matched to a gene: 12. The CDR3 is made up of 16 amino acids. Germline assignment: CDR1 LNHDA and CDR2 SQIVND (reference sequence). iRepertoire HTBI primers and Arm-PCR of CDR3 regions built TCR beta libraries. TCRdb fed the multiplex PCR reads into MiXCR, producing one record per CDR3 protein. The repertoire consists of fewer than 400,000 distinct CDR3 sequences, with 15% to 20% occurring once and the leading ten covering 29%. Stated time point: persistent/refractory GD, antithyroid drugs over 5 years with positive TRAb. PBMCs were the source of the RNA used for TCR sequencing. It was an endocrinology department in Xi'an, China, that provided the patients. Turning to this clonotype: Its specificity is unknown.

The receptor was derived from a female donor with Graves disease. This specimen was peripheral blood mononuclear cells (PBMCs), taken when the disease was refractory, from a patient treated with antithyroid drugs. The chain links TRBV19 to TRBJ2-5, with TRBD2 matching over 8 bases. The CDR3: CASSTRKAGELETQYF. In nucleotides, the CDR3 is TGTGCCAGTAGTACCCGAAAAGCGGGGGAGCTCGAGACCCAGTACTTC.